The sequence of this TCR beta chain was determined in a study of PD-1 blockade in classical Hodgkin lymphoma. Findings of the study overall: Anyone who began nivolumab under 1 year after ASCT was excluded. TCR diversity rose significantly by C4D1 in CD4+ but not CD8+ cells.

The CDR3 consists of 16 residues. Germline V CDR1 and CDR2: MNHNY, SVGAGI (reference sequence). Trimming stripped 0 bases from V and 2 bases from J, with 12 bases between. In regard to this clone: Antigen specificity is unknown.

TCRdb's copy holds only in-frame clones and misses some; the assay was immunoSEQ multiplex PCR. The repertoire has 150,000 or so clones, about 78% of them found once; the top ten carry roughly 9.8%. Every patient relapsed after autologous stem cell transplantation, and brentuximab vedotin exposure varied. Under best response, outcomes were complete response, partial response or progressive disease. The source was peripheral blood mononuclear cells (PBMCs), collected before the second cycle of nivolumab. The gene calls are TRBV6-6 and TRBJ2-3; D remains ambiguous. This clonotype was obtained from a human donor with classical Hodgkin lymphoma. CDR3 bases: TGTGCCAGCAGTTACTCGACTTCTTGGACCACAGATACGCAGTATTTT. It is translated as CASSYSTSWTTDTQYF.